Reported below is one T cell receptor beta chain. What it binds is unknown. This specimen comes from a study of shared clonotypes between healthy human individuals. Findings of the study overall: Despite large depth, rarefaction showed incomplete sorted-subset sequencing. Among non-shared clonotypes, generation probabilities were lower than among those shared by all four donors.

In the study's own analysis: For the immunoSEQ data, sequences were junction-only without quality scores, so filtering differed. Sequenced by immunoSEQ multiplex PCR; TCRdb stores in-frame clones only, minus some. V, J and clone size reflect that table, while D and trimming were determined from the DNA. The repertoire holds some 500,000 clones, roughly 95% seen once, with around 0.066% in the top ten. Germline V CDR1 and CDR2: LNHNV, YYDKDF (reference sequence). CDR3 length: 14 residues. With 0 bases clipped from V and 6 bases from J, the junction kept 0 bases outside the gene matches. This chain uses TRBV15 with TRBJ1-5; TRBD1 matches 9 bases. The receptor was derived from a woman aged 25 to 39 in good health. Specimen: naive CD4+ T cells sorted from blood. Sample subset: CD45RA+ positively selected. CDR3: CATSREQGAQPQHF. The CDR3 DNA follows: TGTGCCACCAGCAGAGAACAGGGGGCTCAGCCCCAGCATTTT.